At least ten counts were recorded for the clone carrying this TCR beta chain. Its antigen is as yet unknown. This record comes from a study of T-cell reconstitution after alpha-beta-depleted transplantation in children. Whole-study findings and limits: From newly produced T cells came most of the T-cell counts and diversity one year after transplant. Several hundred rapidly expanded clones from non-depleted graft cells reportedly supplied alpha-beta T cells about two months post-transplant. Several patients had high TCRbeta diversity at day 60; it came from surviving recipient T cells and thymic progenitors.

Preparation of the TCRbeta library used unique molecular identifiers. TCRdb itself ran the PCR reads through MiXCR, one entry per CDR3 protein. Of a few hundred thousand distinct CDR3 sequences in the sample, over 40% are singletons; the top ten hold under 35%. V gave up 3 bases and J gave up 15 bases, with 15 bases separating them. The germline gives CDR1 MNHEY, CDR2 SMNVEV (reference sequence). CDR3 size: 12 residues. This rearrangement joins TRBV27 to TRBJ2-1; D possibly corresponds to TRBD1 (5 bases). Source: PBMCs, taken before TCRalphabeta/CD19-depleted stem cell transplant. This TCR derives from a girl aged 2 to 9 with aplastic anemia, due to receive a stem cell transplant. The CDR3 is CASSFSQGMMFF. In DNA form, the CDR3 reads TGTGCCAGCAGTTTTAGTCAGGGAATGATGTTCTTC.